This T cell receptor beta chain was sequenced for a study of shared clonotypes between healthy human individuals. From germline, CDR1 is SNHLY and CDR2 FYNNEI. V lost 6 bases, J lost 5 bases, and 13 bases stayed unmatched. The CDR3 sequence is 16 residues long. The method was immunoSEQ multiplex PCR; TCRdb's version includes in-frame clones alone and lacks a portion of them. The table lists under 600,000 clones, about 97% of them singletons. Study-wide points: Rarefaction demonstrated incomplete sorted-subset sequencing despite large depth. Only blood was sampled, and tissue TCR repertoires likely differ from blood ones.

Comment on this clone: Its antigen is not known.

J is TRBJ1-5 and V is TRBV2; TRBD1 matches at 7 bases. The sequenced material came from naive CD4+ T cells sorted from blood. Sample subset: CD45RA+ positively selected. This clonotype was sampled from a woman in her twenties or thirties in good health. DNA of the CDR3: TGTGCCAGCAGAGAGTCAGGGGGGCGCAGGGATCAGCCCCAGCATTTT. This sequence encodes CASRESGGRRDQPQHF.